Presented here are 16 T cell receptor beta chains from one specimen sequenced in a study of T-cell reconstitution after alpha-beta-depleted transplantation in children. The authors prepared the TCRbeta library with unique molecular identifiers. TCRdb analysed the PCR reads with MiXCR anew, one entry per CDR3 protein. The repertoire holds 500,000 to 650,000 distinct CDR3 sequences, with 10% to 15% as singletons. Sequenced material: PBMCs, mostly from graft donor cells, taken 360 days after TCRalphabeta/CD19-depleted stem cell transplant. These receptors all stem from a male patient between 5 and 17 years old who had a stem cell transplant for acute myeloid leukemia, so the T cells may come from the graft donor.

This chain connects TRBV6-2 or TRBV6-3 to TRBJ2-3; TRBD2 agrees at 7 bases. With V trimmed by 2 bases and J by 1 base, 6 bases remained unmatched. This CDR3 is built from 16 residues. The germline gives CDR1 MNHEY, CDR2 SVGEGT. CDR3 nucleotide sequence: TGTGCCAGCAGTTACCGGCGGGAGATCGGCACAGATACGCAGTATTTT. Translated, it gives CASSYRREIGTDTQYF.

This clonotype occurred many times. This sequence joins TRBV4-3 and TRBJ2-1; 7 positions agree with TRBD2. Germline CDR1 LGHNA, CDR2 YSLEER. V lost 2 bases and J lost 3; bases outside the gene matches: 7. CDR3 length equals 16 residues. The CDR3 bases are TGCGCCAGCAGCCAACTAGGAGCGGGAATCTACAATGAGCAGTTCTTC. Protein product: CASSQLGAGIYNEQFF.

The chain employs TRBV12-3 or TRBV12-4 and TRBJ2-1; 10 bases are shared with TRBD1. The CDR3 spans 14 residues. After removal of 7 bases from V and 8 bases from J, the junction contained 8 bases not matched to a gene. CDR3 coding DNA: TGTGCCAGCATCCACGGGACAGGGGTGGATGAGCAGTTCTTC. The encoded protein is CASIHGTGVDEQFF.

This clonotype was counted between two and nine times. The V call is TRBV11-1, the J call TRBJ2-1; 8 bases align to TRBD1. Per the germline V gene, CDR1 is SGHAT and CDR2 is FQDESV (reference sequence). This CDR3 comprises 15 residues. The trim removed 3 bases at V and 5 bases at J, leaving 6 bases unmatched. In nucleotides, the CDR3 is TGTGCCAGCAGCTTGTTCAGGGGGCCCCACAATGAGCAGTTCTTC. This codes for CASSLFRGPHNEQFF.

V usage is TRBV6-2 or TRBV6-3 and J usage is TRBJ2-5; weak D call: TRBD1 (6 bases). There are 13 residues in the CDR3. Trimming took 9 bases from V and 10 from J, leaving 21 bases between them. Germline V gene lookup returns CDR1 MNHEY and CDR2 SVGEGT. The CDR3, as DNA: TGTGCCAGTACCGCCTTCGGACAGAGTAACCAGTACTTC. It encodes CASTAFGQSNQYF.

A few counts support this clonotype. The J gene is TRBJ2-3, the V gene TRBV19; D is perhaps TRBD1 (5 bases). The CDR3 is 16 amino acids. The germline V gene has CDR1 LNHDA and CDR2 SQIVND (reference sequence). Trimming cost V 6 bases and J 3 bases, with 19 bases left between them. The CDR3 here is CASRADLHRSTDTQYF. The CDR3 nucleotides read TGTGCCAGTAGGGCCGACCTCCACAGGTCTACAGATACGCAGTATTTT.

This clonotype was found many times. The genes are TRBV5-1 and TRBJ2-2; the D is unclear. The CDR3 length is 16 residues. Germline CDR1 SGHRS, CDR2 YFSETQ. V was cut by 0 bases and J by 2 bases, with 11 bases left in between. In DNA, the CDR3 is TGCGCCAGCAGCTTGGGAGTGCCCCCTAACACCGGGGAGCTGTTTTTT. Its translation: CASSLGVPPNTGELFF.

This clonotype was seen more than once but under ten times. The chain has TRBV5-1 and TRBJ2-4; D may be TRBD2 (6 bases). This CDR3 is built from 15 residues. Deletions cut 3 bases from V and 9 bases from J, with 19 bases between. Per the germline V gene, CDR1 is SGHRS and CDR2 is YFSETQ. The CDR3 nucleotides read TGCGCCAGCAGCTCTAGCGTAGGTCTTTTGGGCATTCAGTACTTC. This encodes CASSSSVGLLGIQYF.

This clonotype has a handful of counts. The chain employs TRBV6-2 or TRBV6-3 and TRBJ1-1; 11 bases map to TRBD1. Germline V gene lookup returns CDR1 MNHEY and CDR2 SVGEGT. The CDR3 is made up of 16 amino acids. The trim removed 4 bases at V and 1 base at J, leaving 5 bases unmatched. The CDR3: CASSFRTGGTNTEAFF. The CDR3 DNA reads TGTGCCAGCAGTTTCAGGACAGGGGGCACGAACACTGAAGCTTTCTTT.

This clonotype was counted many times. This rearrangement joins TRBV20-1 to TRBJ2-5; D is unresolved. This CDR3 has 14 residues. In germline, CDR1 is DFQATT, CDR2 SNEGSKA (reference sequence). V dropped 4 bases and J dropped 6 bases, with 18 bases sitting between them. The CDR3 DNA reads TGCAGTGCTAATAATCGGCCACACCCCAAGACCCAGTACTTC. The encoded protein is CSANNRPHPKTQYF.

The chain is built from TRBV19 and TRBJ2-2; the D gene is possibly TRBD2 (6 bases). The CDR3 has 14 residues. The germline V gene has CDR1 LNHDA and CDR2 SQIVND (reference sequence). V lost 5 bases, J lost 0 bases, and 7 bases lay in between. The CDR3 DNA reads TGTGCCAGTAGTTGGGACTCGAACACCGGGGAGCTGTTTTTT. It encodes CASSWDSNTGELFF.

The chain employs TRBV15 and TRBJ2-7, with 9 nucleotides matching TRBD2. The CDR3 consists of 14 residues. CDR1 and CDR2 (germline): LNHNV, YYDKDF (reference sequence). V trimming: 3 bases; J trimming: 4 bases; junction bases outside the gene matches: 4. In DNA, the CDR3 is TGTGCCACCAGCAGGTCGACTAGCGGATACGAGCAGTACTTC. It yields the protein CATSRSTSGYEQYF.

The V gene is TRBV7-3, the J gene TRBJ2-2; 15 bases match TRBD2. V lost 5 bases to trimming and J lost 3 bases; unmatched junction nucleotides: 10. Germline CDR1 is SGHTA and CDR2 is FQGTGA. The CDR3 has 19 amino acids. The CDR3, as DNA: TGTGCCAGCAGCCCCTGGACTAGCGGGAGGGCCGGGTACACCGGGGAGCTGTTTTTT. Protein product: CASSPWTSGRAGYTGELFF.

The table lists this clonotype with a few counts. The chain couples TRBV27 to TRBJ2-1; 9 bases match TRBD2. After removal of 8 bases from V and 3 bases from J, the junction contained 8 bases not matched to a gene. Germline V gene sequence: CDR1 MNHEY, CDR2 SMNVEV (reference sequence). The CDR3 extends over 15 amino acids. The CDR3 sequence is CASAISTSGYNEQFF. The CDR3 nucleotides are TGTGCCAGCGCGATTTCGACTAGCGGCTACAATGAGCAGTTCTTC.

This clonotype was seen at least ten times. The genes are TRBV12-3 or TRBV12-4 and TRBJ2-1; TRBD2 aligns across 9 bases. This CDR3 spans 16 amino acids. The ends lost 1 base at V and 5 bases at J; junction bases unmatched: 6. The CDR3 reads CASSLEGLAYHNEQFF. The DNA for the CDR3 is TGTGCCAGCAGTTTAGAAGGACTAGCGTATCACAATGAGCAGTTCTTC.

The CDR3 DNA reads TGTGCCAGCAGCTCCCCCGTCATGGAATCGGGACACCTGTCTGGGGAGACCCAGTACTTC. Protein: CASSSPVMESGHLSGETQYF. This chain connects TRBV7-3 to TRBJ2-5; D perhaps matches TRBD1 (6 bases). Deletions cut 4 bases from V and 5 bases from J, with 32 bases between. CDR1 and CDR2 from the germline V gene are SGHTA and FQGTGA. The CDR3 sequence is 20 residues long.